This TCR beta chain was recorded in a study of T cells in localized non-small cell lung cancer. This CDR3 spans 12 amino acids. CDR1 is SGHAT and CDR2 is FQNNGV in the germline V gene. Trimming cost V 5 bases and J 9 bases, with 11 bases left between them. Repertoires were generated with immunoSEQ multiplex PCR, while TCRdb's copy carries only in-frame clones and drops some. In the table there are some 80,000 clones, around four fifths of which are singletons. The table lists this clone with a count of one. The receptor's source is a man aged 35 to 69 with stage I lung adenocarcinoma. V usage is TRBV11-2 and J usage is TRBJ1-5; D call uncertain. The input for sequencing was peripheral blood, taken before any cancer treatment. CDR3 sequence: CASSLGTWPQHF. The CDR3 region has the DNA TGTGCCAGCAGCCTCGGAACTTGGCCCCAGCATTTT.